This entry describes one T cell receptor beta chain. Its antigen is unidentified. Germline assignment: CDR1 MDHEN and CDR2 SYDVKM. The CDR3 is 15 amino acids. V trimming: 4 bases; J trimming: 8 bases; junction bases outside the gene matches: 8. This sample was included in a study of vaccination and CD4 T cells after COVID-19. Study-wide points: With convalescent patients, a median approximately 90% of reactive clones emerged solely after vaccination.

Treatment indicated: approximately 9-day PBMC culture with coronavirus spike peptide pools or control peptides (ViraFEST assay). Peptide pools at 9.5 to 10 ug/ml stimulated about 1.8 million PBMCs per well with 9.5 to 10 IU/ml IL-2. An Oncomine TCR Beta short-read assay was used to sequence the DNA from cultured CD4+ T cells. TCRdb re-analysed the PCR reads in MiXCR, keeping a single row per CDR3 protein. The data contain approximately 11,000 distinct CDR3 sequences, approximately 28% of them singletons. This clonotype was sampled from a human donor with COVID-19. The sequenced sample consisted of cultured CD4+ T cells from blood. This rearrangement joins TRBV28 to TRBJ2-4, with 10 bases identical to TRBD1. The CDR3 coding sequence is TGTGCCAGCAGTTACCGGGACAGGGGAATATACATTCAGTACTTC. Its protein is CASSYRDRGIYIQYF.